This TCR beta chain derives from a study of T cell repertoires in cytomegalovirus infection. The CDR3 extends over 17 amino acids. Germline-derived CDR1 and CDR2 are KGHSH and LQKENI. V gave up 3 bases and J gave up 4 bases, with 22 bases separating them. TCRdb reprocessed the reads with MiXCR, giving one entry per CDR3 protein. The repertoire holds 150,000 to 200,000 distinct CDR3 sequences, with about 28% as singletons. The sample comprised PBMCs. The origin of this receptor is a human donor in good health (CMV status not recorded). Some clones in this sample may be carry-over from other donors' samples. The chain recombines TRBV18 with TRBJ2-7; perhaps TRBD1 as D (6 bases). The CDR3 loop reads CASSPWTLGGRGYEQYF. The CDR3 DNA is TGTGCCAGCTCACCCTGGACGCTCGGCGGCAGGGGATACGAGCAGTACTTC.